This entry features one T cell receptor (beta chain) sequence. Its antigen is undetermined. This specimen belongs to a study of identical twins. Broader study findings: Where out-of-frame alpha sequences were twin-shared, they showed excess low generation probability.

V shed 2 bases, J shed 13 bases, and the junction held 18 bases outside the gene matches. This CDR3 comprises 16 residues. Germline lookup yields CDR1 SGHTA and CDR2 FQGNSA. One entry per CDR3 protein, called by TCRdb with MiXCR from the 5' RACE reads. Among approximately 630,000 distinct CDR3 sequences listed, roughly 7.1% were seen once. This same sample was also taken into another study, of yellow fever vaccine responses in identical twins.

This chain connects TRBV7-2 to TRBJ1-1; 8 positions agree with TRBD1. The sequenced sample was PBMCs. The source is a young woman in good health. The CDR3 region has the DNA TGTGCCAGCAGCTTATCTAGGACAGGGAGGGAACAAGGGGGTTTCTTT. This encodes CASSLSRTGREQGGFF.